These 6 T cell receptor beta chains originate from one sample sequenced in a study of T cells in tuberculosis. Assay: immunoSEQ multiplex PCR; the TCRdb copy retains only in-frame clones and omits some. The sample records about 59,000 clones, about four fifths being singletons. Thawed, overnight-rested PBMC were stained with GMM-loaded CD1B tetramer, viability dye and anti-CD3, then sorted. C32 glucose monomycolate from Rhodococcus equi was loaded onto the CD1B tetramers. The sequencing sample was made of CD1b-GMM tetramer-negative cells sorted from PBMCs. Every receptor here comes from an adult woman with latent tuberculosis.

V usage is TRBV6-1 and J usage is TRBJ1-2, with no clear D. Germline V gives CDR1 MNHNS, CDR2 SASEGT. V was shortened by 2 bases and J by 4 bases, with 14 bases between the two germline ends. This CDR3 has 15 amino acids. The CDR3 DNA reads TGTGCCAGCAGTGAATCGCGAGGGATGGGCTATGGCTACACCTTC. It translates to CASSESRGMGYGYTF.

The V and J genes are TRBV5-1 and TRBJ2-1; 7 nucleotides match TRBD1. Looked up from germline, CDR1 is SGHRS and CDR2 is YFSETQ. The V segment lost 4 bases and the J segment 12 bases; nucleotides outside the gene matches: 4. CDR3 length: 11 residues. CDR3 residues: CASSQDRRQFF. The CDR3, as DNA: TGCGCCAGCAGCCAGGACAGGAGGCAGTTCTTC.

The chain is built from TRBV7-9 and TRBJ2-4, with 9 bases identical to TRBD1. The CDR3 has 19 residues. With V trimmed by 1 base and J by 6 bases, 16 bases remained unmatched. CDR1 and CDR2 from the germline V gene are SEHNR and FQNEAQ (reference sequence). The CDR3 here is CASSLVGTGHTRPSNIQYF. DNA for the CDR3: TGTGCCAGCAGCTTAGTTGGGACAGGGCATACCCGTCCCTCAAACATTCAGTACTTC.

The rearrangement uses TRBV7-8 and TRBJ2-7; 7 bases match TRBD2. V shed 1 base, J shed 5 bases, and the junction held 2 bases outside the gene matches. The CDR3 extends over 13 amino acids. The germline V gene encodes CDR1 SGHVS and CDR2 FQNEAQ. The CDR3 nucleotides are TGTGCCAGCAGCTTAGGGACTAGGGACGAGCAGTACTTC. Translating it yields CASSLGTRDEQYF.

The V call is TRBV4-3, the J call TRBJ2-3; 9 positions match TRBD2. Germline values: CDR1 LGHNA, CDR2 YSLEER. Trimming removed 0 bases from V and 7 bases from J; junction bases left unmatched: 14. This CDR3 is 18 amino acids long. CDR3 DNA: TGCGCCAGCAGCCAAGATTCGAAGTGGGCGGGGGGGCTTAATACGCAGTATTTT. Protein: CASSQDSKWAGGLNTQYF.

This clone was seen once. The chain is built from TRBV18 and TRBJ2-7, with unresolved D. From germline, CDR1 is KGHSH and CDR2 LQKENI. CDR3 length: 14 residues. Trimming cost V 0 bases and J 4 bases, with 10 bases left between them. The CDR3 sequence: CASSPPYKRYEQYF. The CDR3 DNA is TGTGCCAGCTCACCACCATACAAACGATACGAGCAGTACTTC. Based on the CDR3 plus reference TRBV18 and TRBJ2-7, the full variable domain is NAGVMQNPRHLVRRRGQEARLRCSPMKGHSHVYWYRQLPEEGLKFMVYLQKENIIDESGMPKERFSAEFPKEGPSILRIQQVVRGDSAAYFCASSPPYKRYEQYFGPGTRLTVT.